Listed here are 9 T cell receptor beta chains from one sample, sequenced in a study of blood T cell repertoires in COVID-19. Only in-frame clones appear in the TCRdb table, and some are missing; sequencing was by immunoSEQ multiplex PCR. The data show tens of thousands of clones, with 65% to 75% seen just once and about 30% held by the top ten. Source material: peripheral blood. The receptors come from an elderly woman with acute or convalescent COVID-19.

The chain employs TRBV5-5 and TRBJ1-5, with TRBD1 matching 9 bases. Trimming took 4 bases from V and 0 from J; bases not matched to a gene: 8. Germline V gene data show CDR1 as SGHKS and CDR2 as YYEKEE (reference sequence). The CDR3 is 17 residues long. The CDR3 bases are TGTGCCAGCAGCCCCAGGACAGGGGATTATAGCAATCAGCCCCAGCATTTT. It is translated as CASSPRTGDYSNQPQHF.

The V call is TRBV3-1 (or the pseudogene TRBV3-2), the J call TRBJ2-7; possibly TRBD2 for D (5 bases). Looked up from germline, CDR1 is LGHDT and CDR2 is YNNKEL (reference sequence). The CDR3 contains 16 residues. V lost 3 bases, J lost 1 base, and 16 bases lay in between. The CDR3: CASSHYLGEWSYEQYF. The DNA for the CDR3 is TGTGCCAGCAGCCACTACCTCGGGGAGTGGTCCTACGAGCAGTACTTC.

The chain carries TRBV24-1 and TRBJ2-7; 7 bases are a match to TRBD2. The CDR3 extends over 14 amino acids. Germline trimming cut 5 bases from V and 2 bases from J; bases unmatched to any gene: 5. Germline CDR1 and CDR2: KGHDR and SFDVKD. CDR3 DNA: TGTGCCACCAGTGGTCCCGGACTAGCCTACGAGCAGTACTTC. Translating gives CATSGPGLAYEQYF.

The chain carries TRBV6-1 and TRBJ1-2; D ambiguous. CDR1 is MNHNS, CDR2 SASEGT, per germline. This CDR3 has 13 amino acids. Trimming removed 1 base at V and 6 bases at J, with 9 bases between. The CDR3 DNA reads TGTGCCAGCAGTGAAGTTGGGGAGGATGGCTACACCTTC. Its translation is CASSEVGEDGYTF.

The J gene is TRBJ2-3, the V gene TRBV28; D remains ambiguous. The CDR3 has 12 residues. The germline gives CDR1 MDHEN, CDR2 SYDVKM. Trimming removed 6 bases at V and 3 bases at J, with 7 bases between. The CDR3 loop reads CASSPPTDTQYF. The CDR3 DNA is TGTGCCAGCAGCCCCCCTACAGATACGCAGTATTTT.

This clone came up once. The J gene is TRBJ2-3, the V gene TRBV14, with 16 bases identical to TRBD2. V was pared by 0 bases and J by 1 base, with 7 bases of the junction left unmatched. The CDR3 has 20 amino acids. Per the germline V gene, CDR1 is SGHDN and CDR2 is FVKESK. CDR3 bases: TGTGCCAGCAGCCAAGAGTCGGGACTAGCGGGAGGGCGGGGCACAGATACGCAGTATTTT. Its translation is CASSQESGLAGGRGTDTQYF.

V and J are TRBV7-9 and TRBJ1-2; no firm D call. The CDR3 is 14 residues long. Germline CDR1 and CDR2: SEHNR and FQNEAQ (reference sequence). V gave up 3 bases and J gave up 0 bases, with 8 bases separating them. The CDR3 nucleotides are TGTGCCAGCAGCTTTTCGGGATCTAACTATGGCTACACCTTC. Amino acid sequence: CASSFSGSNYGYTF.

The chain recombines TRBV2 with TRBJ1-2, with 7 bases fitting TRBD1. With 6 bases clipped from V and 5 bases from J, the junction kept 6 bases outside the gene matches. This CDR3 comprises 13 residues. Germline CDR1 reads SNHLY; CDR2 reads FYNNEI. The CDR3 DNA is TGTGCCAGCAGGTGGGACAGCTCATATGGCTACACCTTC. It codes for CASRWDSSYGYTF.

The CDR3 loop is CASSMEQGAKNIQYF. The CDR3 coding sequence is TGTGCCAGCAGTATGGAGCAAGGTGCCAAAAACATTCAGTACTTC. The chain has TRBV6-2 or TRBV6-3 and TRBJ2-4, with D unresolved. The V end lost 5 bases, the J end lost 1 base, and 12 bases lay between the germline ends. CDR3 length: 15 residues. CDR1 and CDR2 (germline): MNHEY, SVGEGT.